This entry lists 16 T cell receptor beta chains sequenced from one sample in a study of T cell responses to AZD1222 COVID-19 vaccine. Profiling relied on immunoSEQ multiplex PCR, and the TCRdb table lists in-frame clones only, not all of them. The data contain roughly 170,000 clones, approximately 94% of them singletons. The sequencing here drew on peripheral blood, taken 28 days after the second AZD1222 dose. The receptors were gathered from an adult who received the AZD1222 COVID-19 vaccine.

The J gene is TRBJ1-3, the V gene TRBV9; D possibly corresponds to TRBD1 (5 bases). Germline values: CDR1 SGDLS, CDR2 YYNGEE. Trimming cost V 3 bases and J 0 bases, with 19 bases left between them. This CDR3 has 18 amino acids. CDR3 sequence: CASSAPAWDLSSGNTIYF. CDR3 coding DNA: TGTGCCAGCAGCGCCCCGGCATGGGACCTTAGCTCTGGAAACACCATATATTTT.

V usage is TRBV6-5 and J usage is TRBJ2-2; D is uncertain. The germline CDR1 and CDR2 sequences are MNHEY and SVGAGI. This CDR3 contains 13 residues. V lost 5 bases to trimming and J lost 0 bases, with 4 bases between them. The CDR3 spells CASSRTNTGELFF. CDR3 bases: TGTGCCAGCAGTCGAACGAACACCGGGGAGCTGTTTTTT.

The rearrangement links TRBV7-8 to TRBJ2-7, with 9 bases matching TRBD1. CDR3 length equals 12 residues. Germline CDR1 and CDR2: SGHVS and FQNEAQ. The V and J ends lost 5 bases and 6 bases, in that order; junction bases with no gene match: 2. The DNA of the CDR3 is TGTGCCAGCAGCGGGACAGGGAGCGAGCAGTACTTC. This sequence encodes CASSGTGSEQYF.

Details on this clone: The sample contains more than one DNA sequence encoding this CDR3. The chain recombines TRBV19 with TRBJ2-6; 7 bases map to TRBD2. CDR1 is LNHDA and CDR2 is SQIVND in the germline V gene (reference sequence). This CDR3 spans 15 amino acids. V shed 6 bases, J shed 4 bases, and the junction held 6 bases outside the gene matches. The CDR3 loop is CASSPGGSGANVLTF. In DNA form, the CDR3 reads TGTGCCAGTAGCCCGGGGGGATCCGGGGCCAACGTCCTGACTTTC.

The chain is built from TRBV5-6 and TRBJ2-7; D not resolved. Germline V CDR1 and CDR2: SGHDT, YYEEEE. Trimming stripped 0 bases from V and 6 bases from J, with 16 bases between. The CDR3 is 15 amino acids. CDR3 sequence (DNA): TGTGCCAGCAGCTTGGGGTACCTGGATGCTGCCGAGCAGTACTTC. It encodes CASSLGYLDAAEQYF.

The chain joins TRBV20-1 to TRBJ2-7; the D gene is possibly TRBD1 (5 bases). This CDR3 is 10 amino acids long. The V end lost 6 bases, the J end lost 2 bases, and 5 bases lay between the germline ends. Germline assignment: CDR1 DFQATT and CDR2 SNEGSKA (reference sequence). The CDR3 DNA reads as TGCAGTGCAGGGGCCTACGAGCAGTACTTC. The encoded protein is CSAGAYEQYF.

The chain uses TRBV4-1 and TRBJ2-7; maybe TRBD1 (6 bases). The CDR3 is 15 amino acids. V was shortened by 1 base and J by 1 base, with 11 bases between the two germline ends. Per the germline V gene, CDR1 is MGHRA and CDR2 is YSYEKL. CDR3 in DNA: TGCGCCAGCAGCCAAGCATTTGGACAGTCCTACGAGCAGTACTTC. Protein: CASSQAFGQSYEQYF.

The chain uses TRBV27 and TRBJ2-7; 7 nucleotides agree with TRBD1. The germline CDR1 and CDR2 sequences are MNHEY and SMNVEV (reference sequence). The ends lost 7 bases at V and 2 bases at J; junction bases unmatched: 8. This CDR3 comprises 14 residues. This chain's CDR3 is CASMTRDSPYEQYF. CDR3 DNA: TGTGCCAGCATGACCCGGGACAGTCCCTACGAGCAGTACTTC.

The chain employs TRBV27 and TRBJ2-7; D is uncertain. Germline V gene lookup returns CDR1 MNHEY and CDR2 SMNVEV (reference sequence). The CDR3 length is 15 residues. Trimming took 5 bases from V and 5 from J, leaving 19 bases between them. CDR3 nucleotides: TGTGCCAGCAGTCAAGACGGCTCCTCCGGCCACGAGCAGTACTTC. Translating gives CASSQDGSSGHEQYF.

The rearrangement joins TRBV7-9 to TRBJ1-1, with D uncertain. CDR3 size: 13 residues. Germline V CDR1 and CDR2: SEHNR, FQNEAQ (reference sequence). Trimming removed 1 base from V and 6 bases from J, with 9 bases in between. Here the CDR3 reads CASSLVRIPEAFF. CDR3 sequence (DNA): TGTGCCAGCAGCTTAGTAAGGATCCCTGAAGCTTTCTTT.

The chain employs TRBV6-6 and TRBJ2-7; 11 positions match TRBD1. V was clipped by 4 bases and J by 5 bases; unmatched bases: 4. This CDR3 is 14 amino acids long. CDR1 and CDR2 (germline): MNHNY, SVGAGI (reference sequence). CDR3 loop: CASSWTGGYDEQYF. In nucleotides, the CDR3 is TGTGCCAGCAGTTGGACAGGGGGCTACGACGAGCAGTACTTC.

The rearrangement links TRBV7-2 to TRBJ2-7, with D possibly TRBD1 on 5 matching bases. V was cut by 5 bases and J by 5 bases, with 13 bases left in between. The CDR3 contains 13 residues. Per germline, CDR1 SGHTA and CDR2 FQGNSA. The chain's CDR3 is CASSLGLGHEQYF. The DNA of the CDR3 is TGTGCCAGCAGCCTGGGGCTCGGGCACGAGCAGTACTTC.

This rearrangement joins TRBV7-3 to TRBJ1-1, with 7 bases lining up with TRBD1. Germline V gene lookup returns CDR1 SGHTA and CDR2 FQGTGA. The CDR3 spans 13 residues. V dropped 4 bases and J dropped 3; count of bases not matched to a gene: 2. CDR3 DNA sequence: TGTGCCAGCAGCTGGACAGGAGACACTGAAGCTTTCTTT. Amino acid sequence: CASSWTGDTEAFF.

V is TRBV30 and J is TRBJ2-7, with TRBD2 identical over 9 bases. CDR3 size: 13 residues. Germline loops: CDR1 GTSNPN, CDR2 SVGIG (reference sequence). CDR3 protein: CAGSWTSDYEQYF. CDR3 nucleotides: TGTGCTGGCAGTTGGACTAGCGACTACGAGCAGTACTTC. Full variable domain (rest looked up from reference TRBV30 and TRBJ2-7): SQTIHQWPATLVQPVGSPLSLECTVEGTSNPNLYWYRQAAGRGLQLLFYSVGIGQISSEVPQNLSASRPQDRQFILSSKKLLLSDSGFYLCAGSWTSDYEQYFGPGTRLTVT.

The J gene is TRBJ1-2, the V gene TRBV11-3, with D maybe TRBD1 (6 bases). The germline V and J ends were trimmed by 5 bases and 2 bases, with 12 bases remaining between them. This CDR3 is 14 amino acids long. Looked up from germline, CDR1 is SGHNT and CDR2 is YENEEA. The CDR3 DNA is TGTGCCAGCAGCCTGCCGGGACACAACTATGGCTACACCTTC. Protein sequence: CASSLPGHNYGYTF. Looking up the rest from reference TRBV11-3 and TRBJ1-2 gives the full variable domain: EAGVVQSPRYKIIEKKQPVAFWCNPISGHNTLYWYLQNLGQGPELLIRYENEEAVDDSQLPKDRFSAERLKGVDSTLKIQPAELGDSAVYLCASSLPGHNYGYTFGSGTRLTVV.

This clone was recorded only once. The CDR3 is CATITGPGVLNTGELFF. The CDR3 nucleotides are TGTGCCACTATCACGGGACCCGGCGTCCTAAACACCGGGGAGCTGTTTTTT. The chain couples TRBV19 to TRBJ2-2; D could derive from TRBD1 or TRBD2 (5 bases each). Between the trimmed V and J ends, which lost 10 bases and 2 bases, there was a span of 23 bases. CDR1 LNHDA and CDR2 SQIVND come from the germline V gene (reference sequence). The length of the CDR3 is 17 residues. The full variable domain, rest sourced from reference TRBV19 and TRBJ2-2, is DGGITQSPKYLFRKEGQNVTLSCEQNLNHDAMYWYRQDPGQGLRLIYYSQIVNDFQKGDIAEGYSVSREKKESFPLTVTSAQKNPTAFYLCATITGPGVLNTGELFFGEGSRLTVL.